Each of the 4 T cell receptor beta chains below was sequenced from the same sample in a study of technical replicates of blood from several donors. Data came from immunoSEQ multiplex PCR; TCRdb stores just in-frame clones and leaves some out. Of fewer than 65,000 clones listed, about 87% are singletons. Material: PBMCs. These receptors were obtained from a human donor in good health. Some clones in this sample may be carry-over from other donors' samples.

The CDR3 DNA is TGTGCCAGCAGCTCCCCCGTGCGCGGGAATAATGAAAAACTGTTTTTT. Its translation is CASSSPVRGNNEKLFF. The rearrangement links TRBV7-8 to TRBJ1-4; D gene unclear. Germline CDR1 is SGHVS and CDR2 is FQNEAQ. The V end was cut by 4 bases, the J end by 4 bases, with 16 bases between. The CDR3 has 16 residues.

The gene calls are TRBV5-6 and TRBJ1-1, with 7 bases fitting TRBD1. The junction had 12 bases not matched to a gene; V was cut back by 4 bases and J by 0 bases. The CDR3 contains 17 residues. Germline V lookup: CDR1 SGHDT, CDR2 YYEEEE. CDR3 loop: CASSAEQGRGMNTEAFF. The CDR3 DNA reads as TGTGCCAGCAGCGCTGAACAGGGGAGAGGAATGAACACTGAAGCTTTCTTT.

V is TRBV7-2 and J is TRBJ2-7; TRBD1 is a possible D gene (5 bases). This CDR3 region has 14 residues. Trimming shortened V by 6 bases and J by 7 bases, and 19 bases separated the two germline ends. CDR1 and CDR2 from the germline V gene are SGHTA and FQGNSA. The CDR3 here is CASSYQGISTEQYF. CDR3 in DNA: TGTGCCAGCAGTTATCAGGGTATTAGCACTGAGCAGTACTTC.

This sequence joins TRBV18 and TRBJ1-6, with a tentative D call TRBD1 (5 bases). Germline V CDR1 and CDR2: KGHSH, LQKENI. The length of the CDR3 is 18 residues. V lost 3 bases and J 4 bases, leaving 19 bases between the germline ends. The CDR3 DNA reads as TGTGCCAGCTCACCGTGGAGTCAGGGCCACTCATATAATTCACCCCTCCACTTT. Residues: CASSPWSQGHSYNSPLHF.